Sequencing of this TCR beta chain was carried out in a study of blood T cell repertoires in COVID-19. The wider study: In each case, the material was cDNA or gDNA derived from T cells, B-cell-depleted T cells, or PBMCs.

The CDR3 length is 19 residues. Looked up from germline, CDR1 is SGDLS and CDR2 is YYNGEE. V was clipped by 4 bases and J by 1 base; unmatched bases: 14. Profiled with immunoSEQ multiplex PCR; TCRdb holds only in-frame clones, not every one. The repertoire holds around 250,000 clones, with approximately 86% as singletons. This TCR was sampled from a woman between 65 and 79 years old with active or convalescent COVID-19. Sequencing was carried out using peripheral blood. V and J are TRBV9 and TRBJ2-2; 9 bases line up with TRBD1. This chain's CDR3 is CASSTEGQGPYLNTGELFF. CDR3 in DNA: TGTGCCAGCAGCACGGAGGGACAGGGACCCTACTTGAACACCGGGGAGCTGTTTTTT.